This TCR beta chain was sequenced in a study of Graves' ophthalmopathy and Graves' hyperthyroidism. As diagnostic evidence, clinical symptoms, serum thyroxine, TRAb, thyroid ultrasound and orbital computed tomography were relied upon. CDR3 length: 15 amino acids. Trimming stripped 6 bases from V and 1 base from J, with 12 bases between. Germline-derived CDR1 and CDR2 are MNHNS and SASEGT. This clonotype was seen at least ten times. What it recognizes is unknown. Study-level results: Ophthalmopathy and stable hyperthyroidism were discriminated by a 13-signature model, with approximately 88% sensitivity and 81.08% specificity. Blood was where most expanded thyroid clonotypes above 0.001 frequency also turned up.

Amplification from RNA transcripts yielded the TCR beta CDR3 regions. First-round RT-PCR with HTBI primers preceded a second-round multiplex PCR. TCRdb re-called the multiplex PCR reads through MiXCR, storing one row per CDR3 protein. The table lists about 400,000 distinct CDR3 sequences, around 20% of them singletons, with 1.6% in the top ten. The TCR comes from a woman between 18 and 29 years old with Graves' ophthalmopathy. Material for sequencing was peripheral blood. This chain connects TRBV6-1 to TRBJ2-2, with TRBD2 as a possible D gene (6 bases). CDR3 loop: CASRAGTLNTGELFF. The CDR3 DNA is TGTGCCAGCAGAGCCGGGACTCTGAACACCGGGGAGCTGTTTTTT.